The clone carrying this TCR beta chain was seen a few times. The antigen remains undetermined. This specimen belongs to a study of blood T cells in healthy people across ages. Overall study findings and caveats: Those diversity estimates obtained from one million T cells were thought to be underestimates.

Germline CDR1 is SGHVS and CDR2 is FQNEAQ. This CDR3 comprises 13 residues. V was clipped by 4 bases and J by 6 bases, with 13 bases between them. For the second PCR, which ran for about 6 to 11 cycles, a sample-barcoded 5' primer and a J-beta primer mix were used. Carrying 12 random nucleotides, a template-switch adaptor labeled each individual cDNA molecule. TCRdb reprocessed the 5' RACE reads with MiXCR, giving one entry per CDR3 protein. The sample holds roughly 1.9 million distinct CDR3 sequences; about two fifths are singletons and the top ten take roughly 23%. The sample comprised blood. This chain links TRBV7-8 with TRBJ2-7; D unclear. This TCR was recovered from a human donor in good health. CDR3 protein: CASSYGPLFEQYF. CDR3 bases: TGTGCCAGCAGCTATGGACCCCTTTTCGAGCAGTACTTC.